Detailed here is one T cell receptor beta chain. Its ends do not fully match the called genes, so a read error is possible. CDR3 length: 13 amino acids. Germline V gene data show CDR1 as SNHLY and CDR2 as FYNNEI. The data are from a study of blood T cell repertoires in COVID-19. Study in general: Samples of COVID-19 (acute and convalescent) were obtained from the United States, Italy and Spain. T cells, B-cell-depleted T cells, or PBMCs supplied cDNA or gDNA.

The authors' processing: Estimation of nucleated cell counts was performed using reference gene primer amplification. Libraries were prepared by immunoSEQ multiplex PCR; TCRdb keeps only in-frame clonotypes and omits some of them. V and J calls and clone size come straight from that table; D and trimming were deduced from the DNA. This table holds over 95,000 clones, around 81% found once. This sequence originates from a human donor in a cohort sampled during active COVID-19. Sequencing was done on a sample of peripheral blood. The V call is TRBV2, the J call TRBJ2-7; a possible D gene is TRBD1 (6 bases). The CDR3 reads CASSVLSEGHPDF. The CDR3 DNA reads TGTGCCAGCAGTGTTTTGTCAGAGGGACACCCGGACTTC.